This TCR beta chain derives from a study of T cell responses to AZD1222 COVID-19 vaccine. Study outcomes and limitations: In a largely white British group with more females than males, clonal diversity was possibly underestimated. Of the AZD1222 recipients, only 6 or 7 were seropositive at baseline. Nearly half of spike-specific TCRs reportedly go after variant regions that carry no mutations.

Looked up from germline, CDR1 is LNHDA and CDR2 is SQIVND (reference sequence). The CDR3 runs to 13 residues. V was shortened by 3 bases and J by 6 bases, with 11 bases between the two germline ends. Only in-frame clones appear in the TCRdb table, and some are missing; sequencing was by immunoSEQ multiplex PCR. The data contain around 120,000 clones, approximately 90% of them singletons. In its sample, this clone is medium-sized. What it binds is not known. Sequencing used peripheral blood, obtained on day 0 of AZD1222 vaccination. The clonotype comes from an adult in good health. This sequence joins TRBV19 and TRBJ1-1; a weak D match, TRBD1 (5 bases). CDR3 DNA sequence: TGTGCCAGTAGTATCAGGGAAAGTGCTGAAGCTTTCTTT. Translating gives CASSIRESAEAFF.